The 17 T cell receptor beta chains below all came from one sample that was sequenced in a study of human versus mouse CDR3 diversity and MHC coevolution. TCRdb keeps only in-frame clones here, not all; method: immunoSEQ multiplex PCR. The data hold 75,000 to 90,000 clones, with roughly 95% observed a single time. The sequencing input was naive CD4+ T cells from blood. Documented subset: CD45RO-negative CD62L-positive naive CD4 T cells. Receptor source: a person aged 30-69 years in good health.

The gene calls are TRBV28 and TRBJ1-2; D might be TRBD1 (6 bases). Trimming took off 2 bases at V and 8 bases at J, with 9 bases between the two ends. This CDR3 comprises 12 residues. Germline lookup yields CDR1 MDHEN and CDR2 SYDVKM. The CDR3 DNA is TGTGCCAGCAGTTTACTAGGGGGAGGCTACACCTTC. This gives the protein CASSLLGGGYTF.

The rearrangement uses TRBV19 and TRBJ1-2, with unresolved D. V lost 0 bases to trimming and J lost 4 bases, with 9 bases between them. Germline V gives CDR1 LNHDA, CDR2 SQIVND (reference sequence). There are 14 residues in the CDR3. CDR3 bases: TGTGCCAGTAGTATAGATAGGAACAGCTATGGCTACACCTTC. Translating it yields CASSIDRNSYGYTF.

V and J are TRBV7-2 and TRBJ1-1; TRBD1 agrees at 8 bases. Losses at the gene ends were 3 bases for V and 0 bases for J; bases not matched to a gene: 12. The CDR3 contains 18 residues. From germline, CDR1 is SGHTA and CDR2 FQGNSA. The DNA of the CDR3 is TGTGCCAGCAGCTTCCACCGACAGGGGATGTTAGTGAACACTGAAGCTTTCTTT. It specifies CASSFHRQGMLVNTEAFF.

J is TRBJ1-1 and V is TRBV5-1, with 8 bases fitting TRBD1. The CDR3 is made up of 15 amino acids. V shed 4 bases and J 1 base; nucleotides not matched to a gene: 6. The germline V gene has CDR1 SGHRS and CDR2 YFSETQ. The CDR3 region is CASSGSGGANTEAFF. CDR3 in DNA: TGCGCCAGCAGCGGCTCAGGGGGCGCGAACACTGAAGCTTTCTTT.

V usage is TRBV7-2 and J usage is TRBJ2-5; a possible D gene is TRBD1 (6 bases). V was pared by 5 bases and J by 5 bases, with 12 bases between. Germline V gene lookup returns CDR1 SGHTA and CDR2 FQGNSA. CDR3 size: 13 residues. In nucleotides, the CDR3 is TGTGCCAGCAGCCCTAGAAGGGGGGAGACCCAGTACTTC. Residues: CASSPRRGETQYF.

The rearrangement links TRBV11-2 to TRBJ2-3; TRBD2 agrees at 7 bases. This CDR3 contains 14 residues. The trim removed 2 bases at V and 6 bases at J, leaving 5 bases unmatched. Looked up from germline, CDR1 is SGHAT and CDR2 is FQNNGV. The DNA of the CDR3 is TGTGCCAGCAGCTTATCTAGCGGTGTGGATACGCAGTATTTT. Translation gives CASSLSSGVDTQYF.

This chain uses TRBV12-2 with TRBJ1-1; the D call in the table, TRBD1, was not verified against the DNA. TRBV12-2 is recorded as a pseudogene. The CDR3 is made up of 15 amino acids. CDR3 sequence (DNA): TGTGCAAGTCGCCCCCAGACAGATCAGAACACTGAAGCTTTCTTT. Its translation: CASRPQTDQNTEAFF.

V gene TRBV6-5 combines with J gene TRBJ2-7; 10 bases fit TRBD1. The germline V gene encodes CDR1 MNHEY and CDR2 SVGAGI. The CDR3 has 15 amino acids. The J segment lost 6 bases and the V segment lost 7 bases, leaving 12 bases of the junction unmatched. For the CDR3, the DNA is TGTGCCAGCAAGACCCCGACAGGGGGCCTCGGCGAGCAGTACTTC. It yields the protein CASKTPTGGLGEQYF.

This clone was seen only once. This chain uses TRBV2 with TRBJ1-1; D remains ambiguous. With 7 bases removed from V and 1 base from J, the gap between germline ends came to 7 bases. Germline CDR1 SNHLY, CDR2 FYNNEI. The CDR3 spans 12 residues. The CDR3 sequence is CASISGNTEAFF. The CDR3 DNA follows: TGTGCCAGCATATCAGGGAACACTGAAGCTTTCTTT. The whole variable domain, remainder taken from reference TRBV2 and TRBJ1-1, is EPEVTQTPSHQVTQMGQEVILRCVPISNHLYFYWYRQILGQKVEFLVSFYNNEISEKSEIFDDQFSVERPDGSNFTLKIRSTKLEDSAMYFCASISGNTEAFFGQGTRLTVV.

CDR3 nucleotide sequence: TGTGCCAGCAGTTACTCTGGGGGCCAGCACTATGGCTACACCTTC. Amino acid sequence: CASSYSGGQHYGYTF. The V call is TRBV6-6, the J call TRBJ1-2; the D gene is possibly TRBD1 (6 bases). Between the trimmed V and J ends, which lost 0 bases and 3 bases, there was a span of 11 bases. The CDR3 is made up of 15 amino acids. CDR1 MNHNY and CDR2 SVGAGI come from the germline V gene (reference sequence).

The chain employs TRBV7-9 and TRBJ2-1, with TRBD1 as a possible D gene (6 bases). Trimming took 6 bases from V and 7 from J, leaving 19 bases between them. This CDR3 is 15 amino acids long. CDR1 SEHNR and CDR2 FQNEAQ come from the germline V gene (reference sequence). The CDR3 reads CASRAGGLRGNEQFF. CDR3 DNA sequence: TGTGCCAGCAGGGCTGGAGGCCTAAGGGGGAATGAGCAGTTCTTC.

The chain combines TRBV29-1 with TRBJ2-1, with 11 positions matching TRBD1. Germline values: CDR1 SQVTM, CDR2 ANQGSEA. V lost 6 bases to trimming and J lost 3 bases; unmatched junction nucleotides: 4. The length of the CDR3 is 14 residues. The CDR3 here is CSVRDRGVYNEQFF. The DNA for the CDR3 is TGCAGCGTCCGGGACAGGGGGGTCTACAATGAGCAGTTCTTC.

CDR3 sequence: CASISQGGTEAFF. Written as DNA, the CDR3 is TGTGCCAGCATAAGCCAGGGGGGCACTGAAGCTTTCTTT. The genes are TRBV6-1 and TRBJ1-1, with TRBD1 matching over 7 bases. Germline loops: CDR1 MNHNS, CDR2 SASEGT. CDR3 length: 13 residues. The V gene end was trimmed by 7 bases and the J gene end by 4 bases; junction bases not matched to a gene: 6.

This chain links TRBV13 with TRBJ1-5, with D possibly TRBD1 on 6 matching bases. The CDR3 extends over 16 amino acids. Trimming cost V 4 bases and J 4 bases, with 17 bases left between them. Per the germline V gene, CDR1 is PRHDT and CDR2 is FYEKMQ (reference sequence). DNA of the CDR3: TGTGCCAGCAGCTCGCGACAGGCGACCAGGAATCAGCCCCAGCATTTT. This translates into CASSSRQATRNQPQHF.

V usage is TRBV6-6 and J usage is TRBJ2-3; D perhaps matches TRBD2 (5 bases). Per germline, CDR1 MNHNY and CDR2 SVGAGI (reference sequence). V was pared by 10 bases and J by 4 bases, with 18 bases between. The CDR3 runs 14 residues. CDR3 sequence: CATSRAPRSDTQYF. In nucleotides, the CDR3 is TGTGCCACTAGCCGGGCCCCTCGTTCAGATACGCAGTATTTT.

DNA for the CDR3: TGTGCCAGCAGCCCTCTAGCGGGAGGGCCTAAAAATGAGCAGTTCTTC. Translating gives CASSPLAGGPKNEQFF. The chain carries TRBV7-3 and TRBJ2-1; 12 nucleotides agree with TRBD2. Germline CDR1 reads SGHTA; CDR2 reads FQGTGA. After removal of 5 bases from V and 7 bases from J, the junction contained 9 bases not matched to a gene. This CDR3 has 16 residues. The full variable domain, completed using reference TRBV7-3 and TRBJ2-1, is GAGVSQTPSNKVTEKGKYVELRCDPISGHTALYWYRQSLGQGPEFLIYFQGTGAADDSGLPNDRFFAVRPEGSVSTLKIQRTERGDSAVYLCASSPLAGGPKNEQFFGPGTRLTVL.

This rearrangement joins TRBV6-1 to TRBJ1-6; D is possibly TRBD1 (6 bases). Germline CDR1 and CDR2: MNHNS and SASEGT. V lost 10 bases and J lost 7, with 8 bases in between. The CDR3 is made up of 11 amino acids. DNA for the CDR3: TGTGCCATAAGGGGGAATTCACCCCTCCACTTT. Translation gives CAIRGNSPLHF.